The 4 T cell receptor beta chains in this list originate from one sample, sequenced in a study of brain T cells in children with intractable seizures. Time point meaning: blood from clinic visit 5 months post-surgery; TSC patient then seizure free. Sequencing was performed with immunoSEQ multiplex PCR; in TCRdb, only in-frame clones are kept and a portion is missing. The table lists hundreds of thousands of clones, about 93% of them singletons. The sample in question was peripheral blood, obtained roughly 5 months after surgery. The receptors were sampled from a boy under two years old with tuberous sclerosis and intractable seizures.

CDR3 residues: CASRPRDSVPQHF. In DNA form, the CDR3 reads TGTGCCAGCAGACCCCGGGACAGCGTGCCCCAGCATTTT. V and J are TRBV28 and TRBJ1-5, with 7 bases matching TRBD1. This CDR3 comprises 13 residues. CDR1 is MDHEN, CDR2 SYDVKM, per germline. The ends lost 6 bases at V and 9 bases at J; junction bases unmatched: 8.

V is TRBV5-1 and J is TRBJ1-6, with D unresolved. The V end lost 4 bases, the J end lost 14 bases, and 13 bases lay between the germline ends. The germline V gene encodes CDR1 SGHRS and CDR2 YFSETQ. The CDR3 covers 12 residues. CDR3 DNA sequence: TGCGCCAGCAGCCCCGAAGGTGCGTCCCTCCACTTT. It yields the protein CASSPEGASLHF.

The chain employs TRBV5-4 and TRBJ1-1; 8 bases align to TRBD1. V was clipped by 3 bases and J by 1 base; unmatched bases: 8. The CDR3 spans 16 residues. Germline V lookup: CDR1 SGHNT, CDR2 YYREEE (reference sequence). This chain's CDR3 is CASSSEQGAENTEAFF. CDR3 nucleotides: TGTGCCAGCAGCTCAGAGCAGGGGGCCGAGAACACTGAAGCTTTCTTT.

The chain is built from TRBV6-5 and TRBJ2-7, with D perhaps matching TRBD1 (5 bases). The CDR3 extends over 12 amino acids. V was clipped by 10 bases and J by 3 bases, with 13 bases between them. Per the germline V gene, CDR1 is MNHEY and CDR2 is SVGAGI. This CDR3 reads CATRREYYEQYF. CDR3 in DNA: TGTGCCACACGCAGGGAATACTACGAGCAGTACTTC.